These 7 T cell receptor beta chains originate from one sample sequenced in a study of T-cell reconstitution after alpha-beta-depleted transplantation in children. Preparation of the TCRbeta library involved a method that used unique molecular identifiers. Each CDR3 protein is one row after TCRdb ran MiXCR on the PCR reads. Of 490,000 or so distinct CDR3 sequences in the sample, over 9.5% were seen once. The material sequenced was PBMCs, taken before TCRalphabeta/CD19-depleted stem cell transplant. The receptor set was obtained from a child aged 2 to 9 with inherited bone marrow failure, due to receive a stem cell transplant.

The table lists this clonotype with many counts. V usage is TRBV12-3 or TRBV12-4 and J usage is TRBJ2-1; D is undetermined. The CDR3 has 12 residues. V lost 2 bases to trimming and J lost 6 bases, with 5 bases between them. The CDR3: CASSLIVNEQFF. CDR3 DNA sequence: TGTGCCAGCAGTTTAATCGTCAATGAGCAGTTCTTC.

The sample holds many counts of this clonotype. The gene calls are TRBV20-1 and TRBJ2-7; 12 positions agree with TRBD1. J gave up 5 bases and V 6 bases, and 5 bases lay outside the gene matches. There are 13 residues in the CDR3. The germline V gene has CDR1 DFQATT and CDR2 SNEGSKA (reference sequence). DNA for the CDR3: TGCAGTGCCCACCGGGACAGGGGGCACGAGCAGTACTTC. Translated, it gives CSAHRDRGHEQYF.

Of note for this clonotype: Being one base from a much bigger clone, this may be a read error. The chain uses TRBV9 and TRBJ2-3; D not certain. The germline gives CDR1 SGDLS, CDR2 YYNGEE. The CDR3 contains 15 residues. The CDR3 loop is CASSLQDLRTDSQYF. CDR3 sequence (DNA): TGTGCCAGCAGCTTACAAGACCTACGCACAGATTCGCAGTATTTT. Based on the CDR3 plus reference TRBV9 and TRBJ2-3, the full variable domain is DSGVTQTPKHLITATGQRVTLRCSPRSGDLSVYWYQQSLDQGLQFLIQYYNGEERAKGNILERFSAQQFPDLHSELNLSSLELGDSALYFCASSLQDLRTDSQYFGPGTRLTVL.

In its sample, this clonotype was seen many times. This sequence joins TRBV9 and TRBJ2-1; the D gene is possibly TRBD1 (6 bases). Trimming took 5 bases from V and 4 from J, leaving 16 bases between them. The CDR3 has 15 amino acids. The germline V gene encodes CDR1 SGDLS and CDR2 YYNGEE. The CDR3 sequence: CASSLGQLGYNEQFF. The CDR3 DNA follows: TGTGCCAGCAGTCTAGGACAGTTAGGATACAATGAGCAGTTCTTC.

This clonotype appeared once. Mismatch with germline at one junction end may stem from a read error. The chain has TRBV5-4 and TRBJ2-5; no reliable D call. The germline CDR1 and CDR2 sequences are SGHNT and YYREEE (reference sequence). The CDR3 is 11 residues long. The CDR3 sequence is CASSSRETLYF. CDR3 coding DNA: TGTGCCAGCAGCTCTCGAGAGACCCTGTACTTC.

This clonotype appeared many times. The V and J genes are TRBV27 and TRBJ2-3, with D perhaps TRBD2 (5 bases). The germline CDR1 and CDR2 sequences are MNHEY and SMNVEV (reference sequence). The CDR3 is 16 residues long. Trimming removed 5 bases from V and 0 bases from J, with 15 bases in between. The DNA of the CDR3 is TGTGCCAGCAGTGGGATCTTTGGCGGGAGCACAGATACGCAGTATTTT. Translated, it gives CASSGIFGGSTDTQYF.

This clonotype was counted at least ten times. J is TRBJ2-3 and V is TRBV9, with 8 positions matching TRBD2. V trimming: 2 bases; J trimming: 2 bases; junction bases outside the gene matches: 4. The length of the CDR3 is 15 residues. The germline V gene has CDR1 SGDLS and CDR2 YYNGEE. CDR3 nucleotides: TGTGCCAGCAGCGTCTTAGCGGGGTACACAGATACGCAGTATTTT. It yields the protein CASSVLAGYTDTQYF.